What follows is one T cell receptor (beta chain) and its context. Produced via immunoSEQ multiplex PCR; TCRdb's table is partial and in-frame only. The sample consists of roughly 710,000 clones, 80% to 90% of them appearing once. This sample is part of a study of shared T cell receptors in the human thymus. Germline V CDR1 and CDR2: MNHNS, SASEGT. V was trimmed by 0 bases and J by 2 bases, leaving 17 bases between them. The CDR3 has 18 amino acids. Another study also made use of these data, one on human thymus T cells.

Material: thymocytes. The TCR sequence derives from a girl younger than two with a congenital heart defect. The chain recombines TRBV6-1 with TRBJ1-5; TRBD1 is a possible D gene (5 bases). Written as DNA, the CDR3 is TGTGCCAGCAGTGAAGCGCGGTTCGGGGGATCGCGCAATCAGCCCCAGCATTTT. Residues: CASSEARFGGSRNQPQHF.